This is a list of T cell receptor beta chains from one sample in a study of blood T cell repertoires in COVID-19. Profiled with immunoSEQ multiplex PCR; TCRdb holds only in-frame clones, not every one. The table shows 500,000 to 600,000 clones, with 70% to 90% occurring only once. The sequencing input was peripheral blood. The receptors originated from a woman between 50 and 59 years old with COVID-19, enrolled during active disease. Each CDR3 is given with its conserved first and last residue. D genes are given only for firm matches. Not every row has a clone size; where given, it reads once, few, many or a size class.

J gene	clone size	V gene	D gene	CDR3 DNA	CDR3 protein
TRBJ2-2	-	TRBV15	TRBD2	TGTGCCACCAGCAGAGTGACGGGGGGGCTGTCGAACACCGGGGAGCTGTTTTTT	CATSRVTGGLSNTGELFF
TRBJ2-7	-	TRBV5-1	TRBD1	TGCGCCAGCAGCCCCCCGGGACAGGGTTACGAGCAGTACTTC	CASSPPGQGYEQYF
TRBJ2-1	-	TRBV3-1/TRBV3-2	TRBD1	TGTGCCAGCAGCCCCCGGGACAGGGAGGGATACAATGAGCAGTTCTTC	CASSPRDREGYNEQFF
TRBJ2-6	once	TRBV5-1	-	TGCGCCAGCAGCTCAACAGGGTCTGCTGGGGCCAACGTCCTGACTTTC	CASSSTGSAGANVLTF
TRBJ2-7	-	TRBV28	-	TGTGCCAGCAGTCGGAGGGAACCCTACGAGCAGTACTTC	CASSRREPYEQYF
TRBJ2-3	-	TRBV19	TRBD2	TGTGCCAGTAGTATAGTATGGGCGGGGGGGCCACGTGTGACAGATACGCAGTATTTT	CASSIVWAGGPRVTDTQYF
TRBJ2-2	-	TRBV9	-	TGTGCCAGCAGCGGAGACTCCGGGGAGCTGTTTTTT	CASSGDSGELFF
TRBJ1-3	-	TRBV28	-	TGTGCCAGCAGTCTCAGGGACTCTGGAAACACCATATATTTT	CASSLRDSGNTIYF
TRBJ2-5	-	TRBV5-1	TRBD2	TGCGCCAGCAGCTTCCCCGGGACTAGAGAGACCCAGTACTTC	CASSFPGTRETQYF
TRBJ1-4	few	TRBV6-2/TRBV6-3	-	TGTGCCAGCAGTTACGAGTCCGGGGGAAAACTGTTTTTT	CASSYESGGKLFF
TRBJ1-2	few	TRBV2	-	TGTGCCAGCAGGCGGGGGTACTACCGAAACTATGGCTACACCTTC	CASRRGYYRNYGYTF
TRBJ2-1	few	TRBV18	TRBD1	TGTGCCAGCTTCCCGGGACAGGGGTACAATGAGCAGTTCTTC	CASFPGQGYNEQFF
TRBJ2-2	-	TRBV11-2	-	TGTGCCAGCAGCTTAAACGGGGTTGGGAACACCGGGGAGCTGTTTTTT	CASSLNGVGNTGELFF
TRBJ2-3	-	TRBV28	TRBD2	TGTGCCAGCAGTTTATTAGGCCGAGGTAGCGGGGGAACAGATACGCAGTATTTT	CASSLLGRGSGGTDTQYF
TRBJ2-2	-	TRBV19	-	TGTGCCAGTAGTACGGGGACTGCGAACACCGGGGAGCTGTTTTTT	CASSTGTANTGELFF
TRBJ1-1	-	TRBV3-1/TRBV3-2	TRBD1	TGTGCCACGAGGACAGGGGGCGGCACTGAAGCTTTCTTT	CATRTGGGTEAFF
TRBJ1-1	-	TRBV6-5	TRBD1	TGTGCCAGCAGTTACCGGGACAGGGGGGACACTGAAGCTTTCTTT	CASSYRDRGDTEAFF
TRBJ1-1	-	TRBV19	-	TGTGCCAGTAGTATCGGAAGACTTGAAGCTTTCTTT	CASSIGRLEAFF
TRBJ2-7	-	TRBV13	TRBD1	TGTGCCAGCAGCTATGGGGACAGGGTCTACGAGCAGTACTTC	CASSYGDRVYEQYF
TRBJ2-7	-	TRBV9	TRBD1	TGTGCCAGCAGCGCAGAGCCCAACAGGGGCAACGAGCAGTACTTC	CASSAEPNRGNEQYF
TRBJ2-7	-	TRBV5-1	-	TGCGCCAGCAGCAGAAGGACAGACACAACTCCCTACGAGCAGTACTTC	CASSRRTDTTPYEQYF
TRBJ2-7	-	TRBV21-1	-	TGTGCCAGCAGCTCGACTCCGGGACTAGCGGGGGGGAAGTACGAGCAGTACTTC	CASSSTPGLAGGKYEQYF